This entry lists 19 T cell receptor beta chains sequenced from one sample in a study of T cells after yellow fever vaccination. TCRdb fed the 5' RACE reads into MiXCR, producing one record per CDR3 protein. The data contain some 63,000 distinct CDR3 sequences, around 7.4% of them singletons. The material sequenced was CD8+ T cells sorted from PBMCs, taken 15 days after the yellow fever booster vaccination. The receptors come from a man aged 25-45 years who received the YFV17D yellow fever vaccine.

This clonotype has at least ten counts. The rearrangement uses TRBV6-1 and TRBJ2-5; maybe TRBD2 (5 bases). CDR3 length equals 13 residues. Germline loops: CDR1 MNHNS, CDR2 SASEGT. Trimming removed 7 bases at V and 5 bases at J, with 14 bases between. CDR3 DNA sequence: TGTGCCAGCAAGGCCCAACCGGGGGAGACCCAGTACTTC. It yields the protein CASKAQPGETQYF.

In this sample, this clonotype turned up many times. The chain uses TRBV6-1 and TRBJ2-1; no clear D. The CDR3 is 13 amino acids. The V gene's germline CDR1 is MNHNS and CDR2 SASEGT. Between the trimmed V and J ends, which lost 1 base and 7 bases, there was a span of 8 bases. The CDR3 sequence: CASSEVGGNEQFF. The CDR3 DNA reads as TGTGCCAGCAGTGAAGTTGGTGGGAATGAGCAGTTCTTC.

This clonotype was seen ten or more times. The V call is TRBV7-6, the J call TRBJ2-1, with 12 positions matching TRBD2. The V gene end was trimmed by 5 bases and the J gene end by 9 bases; junction bases not matched to a gene: 14. The germline CDR1 and CDR2 sequences are SGHVS and FNYEAQ. CDR3 length: 17 amino acids. CDR3 DNA sequence: TGTGCCAGCAGCCCCCTCTTCGGACTAGCGGGGCTGAGTGAGCAGTTCTTC. Its translation: CASSPLFGLAGLSEQFF.

This clonotype was seen ten or more times. The V gene is TRBV29-1, the J gene TRBJ2-5; no reliable D call. The length of the CDR3 is 14 residues. CDR1 SQVTM and CDR2 ANQGSEA come from the germline V gene. V was trimmed by 7 bases and J by 0 bases, leaving 15 bases between them. The CDR3 is CSGGDFGYQETQYF. The CDR3 DNA reads TGCAGCGGCGGTGATTTCGGGTACCAAGAGACCCAGTACTTC. Full variable domain (missing parts from reference TRBV29-1 and TRBJ2-5): SAVISQKPSRDICQRGTSLTIQCQVDSQVTMMFWYRQQPGQSLTLIATANQGSEATYESGFVIDKFPISRPNLTFSTLTVSNMSPEDSSIYLCSGGDFGYQETQYFGPGTRLLVL.

This clonotype occurred many times. The chain carries TRBV11-2 and TRBJ2-2; a weak D match, TRBD2 (5 bases). Germline V gene data show CDR1 as SGHAT and CDR2 as FQNNGV. This CDR3 has 16 residues. V was pared by 2 bases and J by 7 bases, with 17 bases between. The CDR3 nucleotides are TGTGCCAGCAGCTTATGGCGGCCTAGCAGAATCGGGGAGCTGTTTTTT. Its translation is CASSLWRPSRIGELFF.

This clonotype was recorded at least ten times. The V call is TRBV7-8, the J call TRBJ2-7, with 8 bases identical to TRBD1. The length of the CDR3 is 14 residues. The J segment lost 2 bases and the V segment lost 5 bases, leaving 5 bases of the junction unmatched. Germline assignment: CDR1 SGHVS and CDR2 FQNEAQ. The CDR3 DNA reads as TGTGCCAGCAGCCCGGGACAGGCAGCCTACGAGCAGTACTTC. This codes for CASSPGQAAYEQYF.

This clonotype showed up many times. The chain joins TRBV4-3 to TRBJ2-5; no clear D. Germline V gives CDR1 LGHNA, CDR2 YSLEER. The CDR3 length is 15 residues. Trimming removed 0 bases at V and 0 bases at J, with 8 bases between. This CDR3 reads CASSQDLGNQETQYF. The CDR3 DNA follows: TGCGCCAGCAGCCAAGATTTGGGCAACCAAGAGACCCAGTACTTC.

Ten or more counts support this clonotype. The chain employs TRBV19 and TRBJ2-2, with D unresolved. Trimming pared 3 bases from V and 7 bases from J, leaving 12 bases between. Germline V CDR1 and CDR2: LNHDA, SQIVND (reference sequence). This CDR3 contains 14 residues. The CDR3 region is CASSIRAAGGELFF. In DNA, the CDR3 is TGTGCCAGTAGTATTCGGGCCGCCGGCGGGGAGCTGTTTTTT.

The chain combines TRBV7-2 with TRBJ2-2; D not certain. The CDR3 has 15 amino acids. The V end lost 5 bases, the J end lost 5 bases, and 15 bases lay between the germline ends. Germline-derived CDR1 and CDR2 are SGHTA and FQGNSA. CDR3 in amino acids: CASSLWESLTGELFF. Written as DNA, the CDR3 is TGTGCCAGCAGCCTCTGGGAATCCTTAACCGGGGAGCTGTTTTTT.

The table lists this clonotype with many counts. The chain uses TRBV5-1 and TRBJ2-1, with a possible D match to TRBD2 (7 bases). V gave up 0 bases and J gave up 6 bases, with 13 bases separating them. Germline CDR1 SGHRS, CDR2 YFSETQ. This CDR3 is 15 amino acids long. The CDR3 DNA sequence: TGCGCCAGCAGCTTGGATTTAGGGGGGGGCAATGAGCAGTTCTTC. This sequence encodes CASSLDLGGGNEQFF.

At least ten counts were recorded for this clonotype. V usage is TRBV29-1 and J usage is TRBJ2-7; no reliable D call. The CDR3 consists of 12 residues. Trimming left V 6 bases short and J 2 bases short, with 11 bases between. Germline CDR1 reads SQVTM; CDR2 reads ANQGSEA. Here the CDR3 reads CSVVLNTYEQYF. In nucleotides, the CDR3 is TGCAGCGTCGTCCTGAATACCTACGAGCAGTACTTC.

This clonotype showed up many times. As DNA, the CDR3 is TGTGCCAGCAGTTTGGTGGCGGCAGATACGCAGTATTTT. It translates to CASSLVAADTQYF. J is TRBJ2-3 and V is TRBV27; unclear D gene. V dropped 3 bases and J dropped 4 bases, with 8 bases sitting between them. In germline, CDR1 is MNHEY, CDR2 SMNVEV (reference sequence). This CDR3 is 13 amino acids long.

In its sample, this clonotype was seen many times. The chain is built from TRBV14 and TRBJ2-2; D is ambiguous. With 0 bases removed from V and 4 bases from J, the gap between germline ends came to 9 bases. Per the germline V gene, CDR1 is SGHDN and CDR2 is FVKESK. The length of the CDR3 is 15 residues. The CDR3 DNA reads as TGTGCCAGCAGCCAAGAAGGGTTTGTCACCGGGGAGCTGTTTTTT. It codes for CASSQEGFVTGELFF. Full variable domain (outside the CDR3, taken from reference TRBV14 and TRBJ2-2): EAGVTQFPSHSVIEKGQTVTLRCDPISGHDNLYWYRRVMGKEIKFLLHFVKESKQDESGMPNNRFLAERTGGTYSTLKVQPAELEDSGVYFCASSQEGFVTGELFFGEGSRLTVL.

This clonotype was seen at least ten times. The chain employs TRBV7-3 and TRBJ2-7; 10 bases match TRBD2. The germline gives CDR1 SGHTA, CDR2 FQGTGA. The CDR3 extends over 18 amino acids. V lost 1 base and J lost 5; bases outside the gene matches: 14. The CDR3 bases are TGTGCCAGCAGCTTAAGGGGGCTAGCGGGAGAATTCCGCCACGAGCAGTACTTC. Encoded protein: CASSLRGLAGEFRHEQYF.

This clonotype appeared many times. The chain recombines TRBV7-9 with TRBJ2-7; D uncertain. Germline lookup yields CDR1 SEHNR and CDR2 FQNEAQ (reference sequence). The CDR3 has 16 residues. Trimming took off 5 bases at V and 0 bases at J, with 17 bases between the two ends. This CDR3 is CASSPSHDLLSYEQYF. The CDR3, as DNA: TGTGCCAGCAGCCCCTCACATGACCTACTCTCCTACGAGCAGTACTTC.

On this clonotype itself: A much bigger clone sits one base away, suggesting this may be a read error. In nucleotides, the CDR3 is TGCGCCAGCAGCTTGGGGGACGAGCAGAACTTC. As protein: CASSLGDEQNF. V usage is TRBV5-1 and J usage is TRBJ2-7; D may match TRBD1 or TRBD2 (5 bases each). There are 11 residues in the CDR3. Germline CDR1 and CDR2: SGHRS and YFSETQ.

In this sample, this clonotype turned up many times. The genes are TRBV7-9 and TRBJ2-7; the D is unclear. The CDR3 is made up of 12 amino acids. Trimming stripped 2 bases from V and 6 bases from J, with 8 bases between. Germline values: CDR1 SEHNR, CDR2 FQNEAQ (reference sequence). For the CDR3, the DNA is TGTGCCAGCAGCTTAAACCACATCGAGCAGTACTTC. It translates to CASSLNHIEQYF.

This clonotype was observed many times. The chain links TRBV29-1 to TRBJ2-6; possible D gene TRBD1, 5 bases. In germline, CDR1 is SQVTM, CDR2 ANQGSEA. V was trimmed by 0 bases and J by 1 base, leaving 13 bases between them. The CDR3 loop spans 17 amino acids. The CDR3 DNA reads TGCAGCGTTGAAGATCTGCAGGGTCGATCTGGGGCCAACGTCCTGACTTTC. Protein sequence: CSVEDLQGRSGANVLTF.

This clonotype was counted only a few times. The chain couples TRBV12-3 or TRBV12-4 to TRBJ2-7; TRBD2 matches at 13 bases. The CDR3 runs 15 residues. V was pared by 3 bases and J by 2 bases, with 1 base of the junction left unmatched. The CDR3 reads CASSFTSGRAYEQYF. CDR3 coding DNA: TGTGCCAGCAGTTTCACTAGCGGGAGGGCCTACGAGCAGTACTTC.